What follows are 8 T cell receptor beta chains derived from one specimen sequenced in a study of vaccination effects on CD4 cells after COVID-19. For these receptors, no antigen is known. After around 10 days in culture, the CD4+ T cells were isolated. Of the BNT162b2 and mRNA-1273 vaccines, participants received two doses of one or the other. Clones were sequenced by immunoSEQ multiplex PCR, and TCRdb holds only the in-frame ones, with some missing. This sample yields approximately 57,000 clones, of which just under 80% are seen a single time; around 4% belongs to the top ten. The sequencing used CD4+ T cells from PBMCs cultured without peptide, collected after COVID-19 vaccination. The source is a human donor who received a COVID-19 vaccine.

The chain is built from TRBV5-1 and TRBJ2-3; D unresolved. CDR1 and CDR2 from the germline V gene are SGHRS and YFSETQ. This CDR3 is 12 amino acids long. V lost 0 bases and J lost 4, with 3 bases in between. The DNA of the CDR3 is TGCGCCAGCAGCTTGGGATCAGATACGCAGTATTTT. Protein: CASSLGSDTQYF.

The chain couples TRBV7-2 to TRBJ2-1; D gene ambiguous. The CDR3 covers 12 residues. Looked up from germline, CDR1 is SGHTA and CDR2 is FQGNSA. Trimming removed 5 bases at V and 15 bases at J, with 17 bases between. CDR3 sequence reads: CASSPGPVGLFF. The CDR3 DNA follows: TGTGCCAGCAGCCCCGGACCGGTTGGGCTGTTCTTC.

CDR3 DNA sequence: TGTGCCAGCAGTTCTAGCGGGAGCTCCTACGAGCAGTACTTC. Its protein is CASSSSGSSYEQYF. V and J are TRBV28 and TRBJ2-7; 10 nucleotides match TRBD2. The germline V gene has CDR1 MDHEN and CDR2 SYDVKM. The J segment lost 0 bases and the V segment lost 4 bases, leaving 0 bases of the junction unmatched. This CDR3 contains 14 residues.

The V call is TRBV11-3, the J call TRBJ2-1; the D is unclear. V lost 1 base and J lost 0, with 7 bases in between. CDR1 is SGHNT, CDR2 YENEEA, per germline. This CDR3 has 15 residues. CDR3 coding DNA: TGTGCCAGCAGCTTAGCACAGAGCTCCTACAATGAGCAGTTCTTC. It encodes CASSLAQSSYNEQFF.

The chain is built from TRBV6-5 and TRBJ1-1; no reliable D call. Per germline, CDR1 MNHEY and CDR2 SVGAGI. This CDR3 has 13 amino acids. Trimming took 6 bases from V and 5 from J, leaving 13 bases between them. The CDR3, as DNA: TGTGCCAGCAGGGGTACTACCGGGACTGAAGCTTTCTTT. Translation gives CASRGTTGTEAFF.

The CDR3: CASRRQGNSPLHF. The CDR3 DNA reads TGTGCCAGCAGGAGACAGGGTAATTCACCCCTCCACTTT. V and J are TRBV6-5 and TRBJ1-6; 7 bases line up with TRBD1. Germline CDR1 and CDR2: MNHEY and SVGAGI. J was trimmed by 6 bases and V by 6 bases; bases with no gene match: 2. The length of the CDR3 is 13 residues.

This chain uses TRBV7-9 with TRBJ1-1; 7 nucleotides align to TRBD1. Trimming removed 3 bases from V and 4 bases from J; junction bases left unmatched: 2. The CDR3 has 13 amino acids. Germline CDR1 SEHNR, CDR2 FQNEAQ (reference sequence). The CDR3 reads CASSLTGPTEAFF. For the CDR3, the DNA is TGTGCCAGCAGCTTGACAGGGCCCACTGAAGCTTTCTTT.

The chain has TRBV12-5 and TRBJ1-2; 10 bases agree with TRBD1. The CDR3 is made up of 14 amino acids. CDR1 and CDR2 from the germline V gene are LGHNT and FRNRAP. V lost 7 bases and J lost 3; bases outside the gene matches: 5. The CDR3 nucleotides read TGTGCTAGTGCCCTGGACAGGGGGGACTATGGCTACACCTTC. Its protein is CASALDRGDYGYTF.